This is a list of T cell receptor beta chains from one sample in a study of T cells in localized non-small cell lung cancer. Some clones are missing from TCRdb's copy, which holds only in-frame ones; the method was immunoSEQ multiplex PCR. The table records nearly 35,000 clones, about 90% of them present only once. The sample here was peripheral blood, taken before any cancer treatment. The origin of the receptors is a woman aged 40-75 years with stage I lung adenocarcinoma. CDR3s include the opening cysteine and the closing phenylalanine or tryptophan. A D gene is named only where the DNA matches it firmly. Size tells how often a clone was seen (once, few, many) or the class of an expanded clone, and some rows leave it out.

d_gene: -; abundance: -; v_gene: TRBV28; j_gene: TRBJ1-1; CDR3aa: CASSLFGFSPFF; CDR3nt: TGTGCCAGCAGTTTATTTGGGTTTTCTCCTTTCTTT
d_gene: -; abundance: -; v_gene: TRBV4-3; j_gene: TRBJ1-5; CDR3aa: CASSQEGSNQPQHF; CDR3nt: TGCGCCAGCAGCCAAGAAGGGAGCAATCAGCCCCAGCATTTT
d_gene: -; abundance: -; v_gene: TRBV5-1; j_gene: TRBJ2-3; CDR3aa: CASSFGDHTDTQYF; CDR3nt: TGCGCCAGCAGCTTTGGGGACCACACAGATACGCAGTATTTT
d_gene: -; abundance: -; v_gene: TRBV6-1; j_gene: TRBJ1-2; CDR3aa: CASSENGIRSNYGYTF; CDR3nt: TGTGCCAGCAGTGAAAACGGCATACGATCTAACTATGGCTACACCTTC
d_gene: TRBD2; abundance: -; v_gene: TRBV27; j_gene: TRBJ2-1; CDR3aa: CASGDSGGHNEQFF; CDR3nt: TGTGCCAGTGGAGATAGCGGGGGCCACAATGAGCAGTTCTTC
d_gene: -; abundance: -; v_gene: TRBV6-6; j_gene: TRBJ2-7; CDR3aa: CASSYSWDPSGEQYF; CDR3nt: TGTGCCAGCAGTTACTCGTGGGACCCCTCGGGGGAGCAGTACTTC
d_gene: TRBD1; abundance: -; v_gene: TRBV6-4; j_gene: TRBJ2-2; CDR3aa: CASSDSRQGATGELFF; CDR3nt: TGTGCCAGCAGTGACTCGAGGCAGGGGGCGACCGGGGAGCTGTTTTTT
d_gene: -; abundance: -; v_gene: TRBV18; j_gene: TRBJ2-2; CDR3aa: CASSPFDDGGELFF; CDR3nt: TGTGCCAGCTCACCATTCGATGACGGCGGGGAGCTGTTTTTT
d_gene: -; abundance: -; v_gene: TRBV27; j_gene: TRBJ2-2; CDR3aa: CASSLSHLLPRGVNTGELFF; CDR3nt: TGTGCCAGCAGTTTATCCCACCTTCTGCCGCGGGGAGTGAACACCGGGGAGCTGTTTTTT
d_gene: -; abundance: -; v_gene: TRBV9; j_gene: TRBJ1-2; CDR3aa: CASSAMTGYGYTF; CDR3nt: TGTGCCAGCAGCGCAATGACAGGCTATGGCTACACCTTC
d_gene: -; abundance: -; v_gene: TRBV25-1; j_gene: TRBJ1-2; CDR3aa: CASRTGDGYTF; CDR3nt: TGTGCCAGCAGAACTGGGGACGGCTACACCTTC
d_gene: -; abundance: few; v_gene: TRBV7-8; j_gene: TRBJ1-1; CDR3aa: CASSSEETNTEAFF; CDR3nt: TGTGCCAGCAGCTCGGAGGAGACGAACACTGAAGCTTTCTTT
d_gene: TRBD1; abundance: -; v_gene: TRBV5-6; j_gene: TRBJ2-1; CDR3aa: CASSLPAGGHEQFF; CDR3nt: TGTGCCAGCAGCTTGCCGGCAGGGGGCCATGAGCAGTTCTTC
d_gene: -; abundance: -; v_gene: TRBV28; j_gene: TRBJ2-7; CDR3aa: CASRGPGEYEQYF; CDR3nt: TGTGCCAGCAGGGGGCCAGGGGAGTACGAGCAGTACTTC
d_gene: -; abundance: -; v_gene: TRBV7-2; j_gene: TRBJ1-5; CDR3aa: CASSLGRGEKPQHF; CDR3nt: TGTGCCAGCAGCTTGGGTCGGGGAGAGAAGCCCCAGCATTTT
d_gene: -; abundance: -; v_gene: TRBV21-1; j_gene: TRBJ1-5; CDR3aa: CASSKVGDTNDQPQHF; CDR3nt: TGTGCCAGCAGCAAAGTGGGCGACACAAACGATCAGCCCCAGCATTTT